What follows describes a single T cell receptor beta chain. The antigen remains unidentified. The data belong to a study of T cell repertoires in cytomegalovirus infection. Study information: HLA-B-restricted CMV epitopes that are well studied were used alongside recently identified HLA-C-restricted ones. Through public TCR beta signatures, both CMV infection and matching HLA type were indicated.

TCRdb passed the reads through MiXCR, listing each CDR3 protein once. The data hold hundreds of thousands of distinct CDR3 sequences, with around a third observed a single time. The junction had 7 bases not matched to a gene; V was cut back by 4 bases and J by 6 bases. Germline values: CDR1 MGHDK, CDR2 SYGVNS. The CDR3 is 15 residues long. The study, taken as a whole, reports: Cumulative frequency (of public TCR beta family members) identified carriers of CMV plus the relevant HLA. What dominated the ex vivo response were HLA-C-restricted CMV-specific TCR beta clonotypes.

Source: cultured PBMCs, taken from culture after CMV antigen stimulation. This TCR was recovered from a human donor in good health (CMV status not recorded). Some clones in this sample may be carry-over from other donors' samples. The chain has TRBV25-1 and TRBJ2-3, with TRBD2 identical over 10 bases. The CDR3 is CASSAPSGGGDTQYF. The CDR3 bases are TGTGCCAGCAGTGCCCCTAGCGGGGGCGGGGATACGCAGTATTTT.